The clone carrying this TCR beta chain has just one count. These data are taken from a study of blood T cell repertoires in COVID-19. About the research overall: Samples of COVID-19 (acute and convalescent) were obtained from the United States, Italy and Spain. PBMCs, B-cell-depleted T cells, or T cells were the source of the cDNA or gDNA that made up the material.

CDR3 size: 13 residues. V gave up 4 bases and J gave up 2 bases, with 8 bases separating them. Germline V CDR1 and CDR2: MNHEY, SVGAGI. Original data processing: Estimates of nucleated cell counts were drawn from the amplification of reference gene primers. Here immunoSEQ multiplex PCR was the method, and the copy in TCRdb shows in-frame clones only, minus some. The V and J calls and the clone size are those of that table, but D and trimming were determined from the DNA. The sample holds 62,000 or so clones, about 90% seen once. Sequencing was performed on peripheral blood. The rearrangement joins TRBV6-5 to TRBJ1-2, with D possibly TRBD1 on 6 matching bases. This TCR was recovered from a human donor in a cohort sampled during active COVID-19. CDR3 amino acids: CASSSQGNYGYTF. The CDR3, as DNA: TGTGCCAGCAGTTCGCAGGGGAACTATGGCTACACCTTC.